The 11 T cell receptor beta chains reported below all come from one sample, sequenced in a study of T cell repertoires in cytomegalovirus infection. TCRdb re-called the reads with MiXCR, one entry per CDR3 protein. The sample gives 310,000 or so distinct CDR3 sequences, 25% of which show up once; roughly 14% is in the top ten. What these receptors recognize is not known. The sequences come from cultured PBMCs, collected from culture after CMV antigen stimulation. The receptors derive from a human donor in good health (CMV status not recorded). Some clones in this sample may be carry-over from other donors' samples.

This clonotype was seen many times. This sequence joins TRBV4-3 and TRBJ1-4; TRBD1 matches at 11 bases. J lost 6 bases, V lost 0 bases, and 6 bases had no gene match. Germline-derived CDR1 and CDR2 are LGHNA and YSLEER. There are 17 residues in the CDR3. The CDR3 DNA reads TGCGCCAGCAGCCAAGATGCACCGGGACAGGGGGATGAAAAACTGTTTTTT. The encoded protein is CASSQDAPGQGDEKLFF.

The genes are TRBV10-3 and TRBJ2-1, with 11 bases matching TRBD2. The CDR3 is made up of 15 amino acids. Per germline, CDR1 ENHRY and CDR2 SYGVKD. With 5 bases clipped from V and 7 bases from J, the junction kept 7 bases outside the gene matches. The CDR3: CAISHGGTSGNEQFF. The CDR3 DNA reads TGTGCCATCAGTCATGGGGGGACTAGCGGAAATGAGCAGTTCTTC.

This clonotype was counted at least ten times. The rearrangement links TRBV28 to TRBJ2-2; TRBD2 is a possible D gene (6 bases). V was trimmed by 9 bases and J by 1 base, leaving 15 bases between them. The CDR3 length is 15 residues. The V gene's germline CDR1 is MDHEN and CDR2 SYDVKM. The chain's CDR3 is CASMAPEGNTGELFF. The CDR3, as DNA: TGTGCCAGTATGGCGCCGGAGGGGAACACCGGGGAGCTGTTTTTT.

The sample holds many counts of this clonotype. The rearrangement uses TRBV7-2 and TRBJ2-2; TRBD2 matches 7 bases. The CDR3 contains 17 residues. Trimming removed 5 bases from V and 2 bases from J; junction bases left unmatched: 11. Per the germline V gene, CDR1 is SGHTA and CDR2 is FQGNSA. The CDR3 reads CASSPRVTSLNTGELFF. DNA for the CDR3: TGTGCCAGCAGCCCTCGGGTGACTAGCCTAAACACCGGGGAGCTGTTTTTT.

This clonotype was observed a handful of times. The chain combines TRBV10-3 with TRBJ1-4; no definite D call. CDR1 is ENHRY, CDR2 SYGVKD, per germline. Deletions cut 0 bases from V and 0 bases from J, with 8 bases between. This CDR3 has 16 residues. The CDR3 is CAISESTLATNEKLFF. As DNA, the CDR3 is TGTGCCATCAGTGAGTCGACTCTTGCAACTAATGAAAAACTGTTTTTT.

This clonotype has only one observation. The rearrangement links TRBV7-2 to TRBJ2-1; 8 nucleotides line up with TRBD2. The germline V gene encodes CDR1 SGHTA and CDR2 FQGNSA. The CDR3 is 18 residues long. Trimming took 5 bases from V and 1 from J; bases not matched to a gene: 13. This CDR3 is CASSPGGGGVSSYNEQFF. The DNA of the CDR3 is TGTGCCAGCAGCCCCGGGGGGGGGGGAGTGTCGTCCTACAATGAGCAGTTCTTC.

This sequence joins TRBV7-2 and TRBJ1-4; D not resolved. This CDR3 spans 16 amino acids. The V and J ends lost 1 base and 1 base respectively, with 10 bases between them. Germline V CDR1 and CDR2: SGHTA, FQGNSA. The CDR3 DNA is TGTGCCAGCAGCTTAGGCGCTGGGGTAACTAATGAAAAACTGTTTTTT. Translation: CASSLGAGVTNEKLFF.

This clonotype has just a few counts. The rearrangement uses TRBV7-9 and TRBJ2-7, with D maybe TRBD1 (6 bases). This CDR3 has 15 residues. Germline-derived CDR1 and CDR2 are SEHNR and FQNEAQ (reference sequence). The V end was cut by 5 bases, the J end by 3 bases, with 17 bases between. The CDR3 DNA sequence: TGTGCCAGCAGCACGTACAGGGTCGGCTACTACGAGCAGTACTTC. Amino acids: CASSTYRVGYYEQYF. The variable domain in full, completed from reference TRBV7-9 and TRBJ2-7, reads DTGVSQNPRHKITKRGQNVTFRCDPISEHNRLYWYRQTLGQGPEFLTYFQNEAQLEKSRLLSDRFSAERPKGSFSTLEIQRTEQGDSAMYLCASSTYRVGYYEQYFGPGTRLTVT.

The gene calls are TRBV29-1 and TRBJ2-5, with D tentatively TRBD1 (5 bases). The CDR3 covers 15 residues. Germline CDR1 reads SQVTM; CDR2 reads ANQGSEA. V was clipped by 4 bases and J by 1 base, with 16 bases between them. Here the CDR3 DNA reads TGCAGCGTTGTAGGGGCACTGGGCTTCCAAGAGACCCAGTACTTC. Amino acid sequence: CSVVGALGFQETQYF.

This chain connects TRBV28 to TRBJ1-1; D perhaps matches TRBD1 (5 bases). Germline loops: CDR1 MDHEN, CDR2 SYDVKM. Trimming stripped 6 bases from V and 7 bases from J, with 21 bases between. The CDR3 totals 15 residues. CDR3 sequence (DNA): TGTGCCAGCAGGACCAAAAGCAGGGTTGGCATTGAAGCTTTCTTT. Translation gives CASRTKSRVGIEAFF.

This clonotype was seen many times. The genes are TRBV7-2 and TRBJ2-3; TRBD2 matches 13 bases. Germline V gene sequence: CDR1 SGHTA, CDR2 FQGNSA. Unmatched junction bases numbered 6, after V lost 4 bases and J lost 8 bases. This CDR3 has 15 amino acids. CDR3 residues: CASSSTSGRLVTQYF. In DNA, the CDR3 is TGTGCCAGCAGCTCGACTAGCGGGAGGCTCGTTACGCAGTATTTT.